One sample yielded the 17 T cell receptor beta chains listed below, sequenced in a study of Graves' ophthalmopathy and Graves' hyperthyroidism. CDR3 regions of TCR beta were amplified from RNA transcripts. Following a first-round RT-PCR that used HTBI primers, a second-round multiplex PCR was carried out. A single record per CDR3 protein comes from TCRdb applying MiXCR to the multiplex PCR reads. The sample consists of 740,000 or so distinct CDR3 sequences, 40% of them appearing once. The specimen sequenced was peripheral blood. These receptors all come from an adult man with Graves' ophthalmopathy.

The CDR3 DNA sequence: TGTGCCAGTAGTATAGATTCCAGTGAGGGAGAGGCCCAGCCCCAGCATTTT. Protein sequence: CASSIDSSEGEAQPQHF. The chain joins TRBV19 to TRBJ1-5; D uncertain. Trimming left V 0 bases short and J 7 bases short, with 19 bases between. Germline V gene lookup returns CDR1 LNHDA and CDR2 SQIVND (reference sequence). This CDR3 is built from 17 residues. Using reference TRBV19 and TRBJ1-5 for the parts outside the CDR3, the full variable domain is DGGITQSPKYLFRKEGQNVTLSCEQNLNHDAMYWYRQDPGQGLRLIYYSQIVNDFQKGDIAEGYSVSREKKESFPLTVTSAQKNPTAFYLCASSIDSSEGEAQPQHFGDGTRLSIL.

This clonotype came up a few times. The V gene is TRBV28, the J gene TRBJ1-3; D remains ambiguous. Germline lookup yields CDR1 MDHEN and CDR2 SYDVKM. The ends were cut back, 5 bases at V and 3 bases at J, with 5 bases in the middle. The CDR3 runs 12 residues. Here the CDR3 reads CASSEDGNTIYF. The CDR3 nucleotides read TGTGCCAGCAGTGAGGATGGAAACACCATATATTTT.

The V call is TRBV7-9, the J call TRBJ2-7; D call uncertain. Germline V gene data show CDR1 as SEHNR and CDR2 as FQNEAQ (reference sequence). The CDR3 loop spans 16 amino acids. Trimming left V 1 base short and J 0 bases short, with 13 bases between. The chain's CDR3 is CASSLDAGPSSYEQYF. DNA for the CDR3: TGTGCCAGCAGCTTAGACGCAGGTCCTAGCTCCTACGAGCAGTACTTC.

CDR3 nucleotides: TGCAGTAGTCAAAAACAGGGGGCAGTCACTGAAGCTTTCTTT. Translating gives CSSQKQGAVTEAFF. The rearrangement links TRBV20-1 to TRBJ1-1; 9 positions agree with TRBD1. Losses at the gene ends were 8 bases for V and 4 bases for J; bases not matched to a gene: 11. Germline V CDR1 and CDR2: DFQATT, SNEGSKA (reference sequence). The CDR3 covers 14 residues.

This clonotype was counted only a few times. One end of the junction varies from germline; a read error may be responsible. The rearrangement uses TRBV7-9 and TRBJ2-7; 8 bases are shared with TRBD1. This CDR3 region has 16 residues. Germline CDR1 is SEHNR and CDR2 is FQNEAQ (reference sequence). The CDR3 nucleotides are TGCGCCAGCAGCCAAGGGGTCAGGGGGCTGAGGTACGAGCAGTACTTC. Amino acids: CASSQGVRGLRYEQYF.

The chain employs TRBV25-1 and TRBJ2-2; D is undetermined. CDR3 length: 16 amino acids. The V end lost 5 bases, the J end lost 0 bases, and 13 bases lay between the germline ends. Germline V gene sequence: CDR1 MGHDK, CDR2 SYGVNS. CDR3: CASSYSGRPNTGELFF. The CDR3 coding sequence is TGTGCCAGCAGTTACTCCGGCAGACCGAACACCGGGGAGCTGTTTTTT.

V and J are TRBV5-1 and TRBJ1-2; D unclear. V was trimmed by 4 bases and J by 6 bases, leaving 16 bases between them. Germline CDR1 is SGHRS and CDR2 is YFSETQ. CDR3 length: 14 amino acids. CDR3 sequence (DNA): TGCGCCAGCAGCCAGGACGGAGGTCGGGATGGCTACACCTTC. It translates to CASSQDGGRDGYTF. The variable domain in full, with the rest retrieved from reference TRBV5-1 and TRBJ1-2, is KAGVTQTPRYLIKTRGQQVTLSCSPISGHRSVSWYQQTPGQGLQFLFEYFSETQRNKGNFPGRFSGRQFSNSRSEMNVSTLELGDSALYLCASSQDGGRDGYTFGSGTRLTVV.

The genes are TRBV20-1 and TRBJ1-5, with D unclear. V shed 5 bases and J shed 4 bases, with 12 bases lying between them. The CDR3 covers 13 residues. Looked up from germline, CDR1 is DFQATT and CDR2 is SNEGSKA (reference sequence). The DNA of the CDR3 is TGCAGTGCTGGTGGCTACAGAAATCAGCCCCAGCATTTT. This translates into CSAGGYRNQPQHF.

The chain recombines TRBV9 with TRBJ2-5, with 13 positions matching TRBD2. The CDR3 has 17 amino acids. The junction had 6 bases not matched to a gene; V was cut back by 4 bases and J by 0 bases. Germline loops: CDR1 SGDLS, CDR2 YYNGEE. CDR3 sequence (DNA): TGTGCCAGCAGCCCTGGGACTAGCGGGGCGTACCAAGAGACCCAGTACTTC. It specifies CASSPGTSGAYQETQYF.

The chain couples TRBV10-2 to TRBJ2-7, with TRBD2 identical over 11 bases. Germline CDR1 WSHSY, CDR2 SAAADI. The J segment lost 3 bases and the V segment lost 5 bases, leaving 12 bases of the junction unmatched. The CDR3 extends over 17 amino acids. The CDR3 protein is CASSTLSSSGGYYEQYF. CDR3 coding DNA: TGCGCCAGCAGTACCCTCTCCTCTAGCGGGGGGTACTACGAGCAGTACTTC.

The CDR3 is CASSQVGGARSSPLHF. The DNA for the CDR3 is TGTGCCAGCAGCCAAGTAGGGGGGGCGCGAAGTTCACCCCTCCACTTT. The rearrangement links TRBV14 to TRBJ1-6, with D tentatively TRBD1 (6 bases). The CDR3 length is 16 residues. V lost 1 base, J lost 9 bases, and 16 bases lay in between. Germline loops: CDR1 SGHDN, CDR2 FVKESK.

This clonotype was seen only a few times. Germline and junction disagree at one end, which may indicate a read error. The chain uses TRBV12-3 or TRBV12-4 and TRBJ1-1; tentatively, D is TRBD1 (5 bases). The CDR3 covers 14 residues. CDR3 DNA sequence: TGTGCCATCAGTGCGGGGGGGGGGAACACTGAAGCTTTCTTT. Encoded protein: CAISAGGGNTEAFF.

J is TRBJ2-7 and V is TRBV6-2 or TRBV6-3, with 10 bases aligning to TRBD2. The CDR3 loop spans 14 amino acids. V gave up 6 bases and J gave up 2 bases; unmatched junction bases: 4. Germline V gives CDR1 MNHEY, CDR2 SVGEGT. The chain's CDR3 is CASRLGTSAYEQYF. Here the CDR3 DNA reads TGTGCCAGCAGGCTGGGGACTAGCGCCTACGAGCAGTACTTC.

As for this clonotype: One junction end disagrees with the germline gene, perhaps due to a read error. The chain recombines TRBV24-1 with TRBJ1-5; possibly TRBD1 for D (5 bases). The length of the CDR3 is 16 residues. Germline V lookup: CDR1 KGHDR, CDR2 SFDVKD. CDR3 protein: CASSLYGRGADQPQHF. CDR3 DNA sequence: TGTGCCAGCAGTTTATACGGGAGGGGCGCGGATCAGCCCCAGCATTTT.

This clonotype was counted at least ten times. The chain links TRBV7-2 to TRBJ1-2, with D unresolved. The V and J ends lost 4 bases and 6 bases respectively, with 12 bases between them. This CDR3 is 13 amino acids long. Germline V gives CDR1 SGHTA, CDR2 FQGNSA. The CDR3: CASSSVVMDGYTF. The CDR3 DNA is TGTGCCAGCAGCTCAGTCGTGATGGATGGCTACACCTTC.

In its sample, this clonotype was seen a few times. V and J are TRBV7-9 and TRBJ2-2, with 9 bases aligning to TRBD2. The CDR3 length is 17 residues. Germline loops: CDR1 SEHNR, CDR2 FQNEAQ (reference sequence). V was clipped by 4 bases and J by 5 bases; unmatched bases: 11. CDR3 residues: CASSWGLAPWGTGELFF. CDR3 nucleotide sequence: TGTGCCAGCAGCTGGGGACTAGCTCCTTGGGGTACCGGGGAGCTGTTTTTT. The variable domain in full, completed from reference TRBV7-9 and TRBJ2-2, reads DTGVSQNPRHKITKRGQNVTFRCDPISEHNRLYWYRQTLGQGPEFLTYFQNEAQLEKSRLLSDRFSAERPKGSFSTLEIQRTEQGDSAMYLCASSWGLAPWGTGELFFGEGSRLTVL.

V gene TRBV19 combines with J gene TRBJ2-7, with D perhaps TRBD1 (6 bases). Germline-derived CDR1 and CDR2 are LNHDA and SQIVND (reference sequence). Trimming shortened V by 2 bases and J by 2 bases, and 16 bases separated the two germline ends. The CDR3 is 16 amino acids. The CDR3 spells CASSILTGSSAYEQYF. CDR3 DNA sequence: TGTGCCAGTAGTATATTAACAGGGTCTTCCGCCTACGAGCAGTACTTC. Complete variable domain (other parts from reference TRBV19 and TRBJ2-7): DGGITQSPKYLFRKEGQNVTLSCEQNLNHDAMYWYRQDPGQGLRLIYYSQIVNDFQKGDIAEGYSVSREKKESFPLTVTSAQKNPTAFYLCASSILTGSSAYEQYFGPGTRLTVT.